The 27 T cell receptor beta chains reported below all come from one sample, sequenced in a study of CD8+ T cells in alopecia areata. The treatment: oral pan-JAK inhibitor, 5-10 mg twice daily. It was cDNA, reverse transcribed from extracted RNA, that served as the sequencing template. Repertoires were generated with immunoSEQ multiplex PCR, while TCRdb's copy carries only in-frame clones and drops some. Among hundreds of thousands of clones listed, 60% were seen once. The specimen comprised CD4+ T cells sorted from blood, sampled at roughly week 52, from a patient treated with tofacitinib. These receptors were obtained from a human donor with alopecia areata.

V is TRBV5-4 and J is TRBJ2-2; 11 bases agree with TRBD2. CDR1 is SGHNT and CDR2 is YYREEE in the germline V gene (reference sequence). The CDR3 is 15 residues long. V gave up 4 bases and J gave up 5 bases; unmatched junction bases: 4. CDR3 DNA sequence: TGTGCCAGCAGCCCATGGACTAGCGGGACCGGGGAGCTGTTTTTT. This sequence encodes CASSPWTSGTGELFF.

The rearrangement joins TRBV6-5 to TRBJ2-7; 10 positions agree with TRBD1. The V segment lost 0 bases and the J segment 5 bases; nucleotides outside the gene matches: 4. This CDR3 spans 15 amino acids. The germline gives CDR1 MNHEY, CDR2 SVGAGI. The CDR3 nucleotides are TGTGCCAGCAGTTACTCGTCGACAGGGGGCCACGAGCAGTACTTC. Its translation: CASSYSSTGGHEQYF.

The genes are TRBV7-9 and TRBJ2-1; TRBD1 aligns across 10 bases. The CDR3 length is 14 residues. With V trimmed by 4 bases and J by 4 bases, 1 base remained unmatched. Germline assignment: CDR1 SEHNR and CDR2 FQNEAQ (reference sequence). In DNA form, the CDR3 reads TGTGCCAGCAGCTCGGGACAGGGGTACAATGAGCAGTTCTTC. Its protein product is CASSSGQGYNEQFF.

In its sample, this clone was seen many times. V usage is TRBV19 and J usage is TRBJ2-6; D gene unclear. From germline, CDR1 is LNHDA and CDR2 SQIVND (reference sequence). CDR3 length equals 18 residues. V lost 3 bases and J 1 base, leaving 16 bases between the germline ends. The CDR3, as DNA: TGTGCCAGTAGTATGGAGACCCATTCCCCGTCTGGGGCCAACGTCCTGACTTTC. As protein: CASSMETHSPSGANVLTF.

Points on this clone: The same CDR3 also results from other DNA sequences found in this sample. V gene TRBV9 combines with J gene TRBJ2-1; D ambiguous. Trimming cost V 0 bases and J 3 bases, with 1 base left between them. This CDR3 is built from 12 residues. Germline values: CDR1 SGDLS, CDR2 YYNGEE. As DNA, the CDR3 is TGTGCCAGCAGCGTAGGCTACAATGAGCAGTTCTTC. This sequence encodes CASSVGYNEQFF. The complete variable domain, with remaining parts taken from reference TRBV9 and TRBJ2-1, reads DSGVTQTPKHLITATGQRVTLRCSPRSGDLSVYWYQQSLDQGLQFLIQYYNGEERAKGNILERFSAQQFPDLHSELNLSSLELGDSALYFCASSVGYNEQFFGPGTRLTVL.

The rearrangement uses TRBV10-1 and TRBJ1-6, with D possibly matching TRBD1 (5 bases). The V end was cut by 5 bases, the J end by 9 bases, with 14 bases between. Germline CDR1 WNHNN, CDR2 SYGVQD (reference sequence). This CDR3 comprises 14 residues. The CDR3 loop reads CASSRSREGSPLHF. In DNA, the CDR3 is TGCGCCAGCAGTAGAAGCAGGGAAGGTTCACCCCTCCACTTT.

V and J are TRBV2 and TRBJ1-4, with D tentatively TRBD1 (6 bases). Trimming took off 7 bases at V and 7 bases at J, with 13 bases between the two ends. The CDR3 has 13 amino acids. Germline V lookup: CDR1 SNHLY, CDR2 FYNNEI. The CDR3 region is CASNFGQFEKLFF. In nucleotides, the CDR3 is TGTGCCAGCAACTTCGGACAGTTTGAAAAACTGTTTTTT. Full variable domain (outside the CDR3, taken from reference TRBV2 and TRBJ1-4): EPEVTQTPSHQVTQMGQEVILRCVPISNHLYFYWYRQILGQKVEFLVSFYNNEISEKSEIFDDQFSVERPDGSNFTLKIRSTKLEDSAMYFCASNFGQFEKLFFGSGTQLSVL.

The chain combines TRBV29-1 with TRBJ2-7; D is possibly TRBD2 (5 bases). CDR1 is SQVTM, CDR2 ANQGSEA, per germline. CDR3 length: 13 amino acids. V dropped 4 bases and J dropped 1 base, with 11 bases sitting between them. CDR3 residues: CSVVERLSYEQYF. The CDR3 nucleotides read TGCAGCGTTGTTGAGCGACTATCCTACGAGCAGTACTTC.

This chain links TRBV2 with TRBJ1-2, with D uncertain. Germline CDR1 and CDR2: SNHLY and FYNNEI. The V end lost 6 bases, the J end lost 4 bases, and 12 bases lay between the germline ends. The CDR3 has 13 amino acids. CDR3 nucleotide sequence: TGTGCCAGCAGCTGGCAGCAGACCTATGGCTACACCTTC. As protein: CASSWQQTYGYTF.

This rearrangement joins TRBV6-1 to TRBJ1-6; no definite D call. Germline V gene data show CDR1 as MNHNS and CDR2 as SASEGT. V was shortened by 7 bases and J by 10 bases, with 14 bases between the two germline ends. CDR3 length: 13 residues. In nucleotides, the CDR3 is TGTGCCAGCATGACTAACGCACAGTCACCCCTCCACTTT. Its protein is CASMTNAQSPLHF.

This chain links TRBV30 with TRBJ1-6; D is undetermined. The CDR3 sequence is 16 residues long. V gave up 0 bases and J gave up 5 bases, with 14 bases separating them. Germline CDR1 is GTSNPN and CDR2 is SVGIG (reference sequence). CDR3 amino acids: CAWSVRGNRDNSPLHF. The CDR3 coding sequence is TGTGCCTGGAGTGTTCGAGGGAATCGGGATAATTCACCCCTCCACTTT.

V usage is TRBV6-5 and J usage is TRBJ2-7; 9 bases are shared with TRBD1. V was clipped by 6 bases and J by 3 bases; unmatched bases: 6. The CDR3 extends over 14 amino acids. Germline values: CDR1 MNHEY, CDR2 SVGAGI. For the CDR3, the DNA is TGTGCCAGCAGCCAAGGGACAGGGCGCTACGAGCAGTACTTC. Residues: CASSQGTGRYEQYF.

A few counts support this clone. The chain uses TRBV15 and TRBJ2-3, with D hard to call. The V and J ends lost 3 bases and 4 bases respectively, with 23 bases between them. Per germline, CDR1 LNHNV and CDR2 YYDKDF (reference sequence). The CDR3 covers 18 residues. DNA for the CDR3: TGTGCCACCAGCAGGAAGACGGCAACGTCATGGACCGCAGATACGCAGTATTTT. It yields the protein CATSRKTATSWTADTQYF. The entire variable domain, with the rest obtained from reference TRBV15 and TRBJ2-3, is as follows: DAMVIQNPRYQVTQFGKPVTLSCSQTLNHNVMYWYQQKSSQAPKLLFHYYDKDFNNEADTPDNFQSRRPNTSFCFLDIRSPGLGDTAMYLCATSRKTATSWTADTQYFGPGTRLTVL.

V usage is TRBV15 and J usage is TRBJ2-7; 7 positions agree with TRBD1. V gave up 1 base and J gave up 6 bases; unmatched junction bases: 12. The CDR3 runs to 16 residues. In germline, CDR1 is LNHNV, CDR2 YYDKDF (reference sequence). The CDR3 nucleotides are TGTGCCACCAGCAGAGCCGACAGGGTCCCCGCCGCCGAGCAGTACTTC. It translates to CATSRADRVPAAEQYF.

CDR3 in amino acids: CASSPGQHTDTQYF. The CDR3 DNA is TGCGCCAGCAGTCCTGGACAGCACACAGATACGCAGTATTTT. The genes are TRBV5-1 and TRBJ2-3; D possibly corresponds to TRBD1 (6 bases). This CDR3 contains 14 residues. The ends were cut back, 5 bases at V and 2 bases at J, with 12 bases in the middle. The germline V gene has CDR1 SGHRS and CDR2 YFSETQ.

This clone turned up a few times. The rearrangement uses TRBV6-1 and TRBJ2-7, with 9 bases fitting TRBD1. Germline V gene data show CDR1 as MNHNS and CDR2 as SASEGT. The CDR3 has 14 residues. J gave up 6 bases and V 4 bases, and 7 bases lay outside the gene matches. DNA of the CDR3: TGTGCCAGCAGTGCGACAGGGGGAAGGGGCGAGCAGTACTTC. This gives the protein CASSATGGRGEQYF.

The chain joins TRBV4-1 to TRBJ1-1, with D maybe TRBD1 (6 bases). The CDR3 is 14 residues long. The V end was cut by 2 bases, the J end by 1 base, with 8 bases between. Germline-derived CDR1 and CDR2 are MGHRA and YSYEKL. CDR3 coding DNA: TGCGCCAGCAGCCAACACAGGGCGAACACTGAAGCTTTCTTT. Translated, it gives CASSQHRANTEAFF.

This clone was seen only a few times. The chain joins TRBV5-6 to TRBJ2-1, with TRBD1 matching over 8 bases. Germline CDR1 is SGHDT and CDR2 is YYEEEE. The CDR3 sequence is 13 residues long. V lost 1 base to trimming and J lost 10 bases; unmatched junction nucleotides: 4. The DNA of the CDR3 is TGTGCCAGCAGCTTGCCCTCAGGGGGCGAGCAGTTCTTC. It translates to CASSLPSGGEQFF.

The rearrangement joins TRBV30 to TRBJ1-1; D remains unclear. The CDR3 is 13 amino acids. V was trimmed by 0 bases and J by 5 bases, leaving 10 bases between them. The V gene's germline CDR1 is GTSNPN and CDR2 SVGIG (reference sequence). The DNA for the CDR3 is TGTGCCTGGAGTGTACTCTTGAGGACTGAAGCTTTCTTT. Amino acids: CAWSVLLRTEAFF.

The chain joins TRBV6-6 to TRBJ1-6, with D hard to call. CDR1 and CDR2 (germline): MNHNY, SVGAGI (reference sequence). The V end was cut by 6 bases, the J end by 5 bases, with 11 bases between. This CDR3 spans 14 amino acids. The CDR3 sequence is CASSPMSDNSPLHF. Here the CDR3 DNA reads TGTGCCAGCAGCCCTATGAGCGATAATTCACCCCTCCACTTT.

The rearrangement joins TRBV30 to TRBJ2-2, with unresolved D. The germline V and J ends were trimmed by 0 bases and 3 bases, with 14 bases remaining between them. The CDR3 is 16 residues long. Germline-derived CDR1 and CDR2 are GTSNPN and SVGIG (reference sequence). In DNA, the CDR3 is TGTGCCTGGAGTGTACTCCCCGTGGGGTACACCGGGGAGCTGTTTTTT. Translating it yields CAWSVLPVGYTGELFF. The full variable domain, in which reference TRBV30 and TRBJ2-2 provide the parts outside the CDR3, is SQTIHQWPATLVQPVGSPLSLECTVEGTSNPNLYWYRQAAGRGLQLLFYSVGIGQISSEVPQNLSASRPQDRQFILSSKKLLLSDSGFYLCAWSVLPVGYTGELFFGEGSRLTVL.

This chain joins TRBV11-3 and TRBJ2-3, with TRBD2 identical over 7 bases. Germline trimming cut 1 base from V and 1 base from J; bases unmatched to any gene: 11. From germline, CDR1 is SGHNT and CDR2 YENEEA. The CDR3 extends over 18 amino acids. The CDR3 DNA follows: TGTGCCAGCAGCTTAGGGATCCAGCGGGGACCTCGCACAGATACGCAGTATTTT. It encodes CASSLGIQRGPRTDTQYF.

V and J are TRBV7-9 and TRBJ2-1; tentatively, D is TRBD2 (5 bases). The CDR3 contains 15 residues. Trimming stripped 5 bases from V and 8 bases from J, with 19 bases between. Per germline, CDR1 SEHNR and CDR2 FQNEAQ (reference sequence). This CDR3 reads CASSPWAGGRDEQFF. The DNA of the CDR3 is TGTGCCAGCAGCCCTTGGGCCGGAGGACGTGATGAGCAGTTCTTC.

The chain has TRBV5-1 and TRBJ2-7, with D unclear. The V and J ends lost 0 bases and 1 base respectively, with 8 bases between them. This CDR3 contains 14 residues. Germline V gene sequence: CDR1 SGHRS, CDR2 YFSETQ. The CDR3 loop reads CASSLDGPSYEQYF. DNA of the CDR3: TGCGCCAGCAGCTTGGACGGGCCTTCCTACGAGCAGTACTTC.

The V gene is TRBV2, the J gene TRBJ1-5, with 7 positions matching TRBD1. The CDR3 length is 15 residues. V shed 7 bases, J shed 7 bases, and the junction held 13 bases outside the gene matches. Germline assignment: CDR1 SNHLY and CDR2 FYNNEI. The CDR3 sequence is CASTGAGGLYQPQHF. The DNA of the CDR3 is TGTGCCAGCACCGGGGCAGGGGGACTTTACCAGCCCCAGCATTTT.

This sequence joins TRBV27 and TRBJ2-7; 10 nucleotides line up with TRBD1. The CDR3 runs 15 residues. With 4 bases clipped from V and 4 bases from J, the junction kept 7 bases outside the gene matches. Germline V CDR1 and CDR2: MNHEY, SMNVEV (reference sequence). This CDR3 reads CASSSPGQGGYEQYF. The CDR3, as DNA: TGTGCCAGCAGTTCGCCCGGACAGGGGGGGTACGAGCAGTACTTC.

J is TRBJ2-1 and V is TRBV7-2; D is unclear. V was trimmed by 4 bases and J by 4 bases, leaving 14 bases between them. Looked up from germline, CDR1 is SGHTA and CDR2 is FQGNSA. The CDR3 has 15 amino acids. CDR3 in amino acids: CASSSLRANYNEQFF. The DNA for the CDR3 is TGTGCCAGCAGCTCCCTCCGGGCGAATTACAATGAGCAGTTCTTC.